The 15 T cell receptor beta chains in this list originate from one sample, sequenced in a study of cytomegalovirus exposure and HLA in healthy donors. TCRdb keeps only in-frame clones here, not all; method: immunoSEQ multiplex PCR. This sample has 150,000 to 200,000 clones; 80% to 85% occur once, and the top ten carry roughly 1.2%. The sample taken for sequencing was PBMCs. These receptors were obtained from a woman under 40 in good health and CMV-seronegative.

This chain uses TRBV2 with TRBJ1-5; D call uncertain. The V gene lost 2 bases and the J gene lost 3 bases, with 8 bases spanning the gap. CDR1 and CDR2 (germline): SNHLY, FYNNEI. The CDR3 is made up of 14 amino acids. CDR3 loop: CASSESGSNQPQHF. The CDR3 coding sequence is TGTGCCAGCAGTGAATCCGGGTCCAATCAGCCCCAGCATTTT.

The rearrangement uses TRBV14 and TRBJ2-3, with 7 bases matching TRBD2. Per the germline V gene, CDR1 is SGHDN and CDR2 is FVKESK. The CDR3 loop spans 15 amino acids. Trimming at V came to 2 bases and at J to 2 bases, leaving 4 bases not matched to a gene. DNA for the CDR3: TGTGCCAGCAGCCAACTAGCGGTATCCACAGATACGCAGTATTTT. Translation gives CASSQLAVSTDTQYF. Full variable domain (missing parts from reference TRBV14 and TRBJ2-3): EAGVTQFPSHSVIEKGQTVTLRCDPISGHDNLYWYRRVMGKEIKFLLHFVKESKQDESGMPNNRFLAERTGGTYSTLKVQPAELEDSGVYFCASSQLAVSTDTQYFGPGTRLTVL.

The V and J genes are TRBV20-1 and TRBJ1-1; D is unresolved. Looked up from germline, CDR1 is DFQATT and CDR2 is SNEGSKA (reference sequence). The CDR3 sequence is 10 residues long. V was shortened by 7 bases and J by 10 bases, with 13 bases between the two germline ends. The CDR3 region has the DNA TGCAGTGTTGAGGTAGTCGCAGCTTTCTTT. Protein sequence: CSVEVVAAFF.

The V and J genes are TRBV2 and TRBJ2-4; maybe TRBD1 (6 bases). V was cut by 7 bases and J by 0 bases, with 16 bases left in between. The CDR3 extends over 16 amino acids. Germline V gene lookup returns CDR1 SNHLY and CDR2 FYNNEI. The CDR3 nucleotides read TGTGCCAGCACCACAGGACAGAGTCTAGCCAAAAACATTCAGTACTTC. Amino acid sequence: CASTTGQSLAKNIQYF.

The chain recombines TRBV19 with TRBJ2-7; 8 positions agree with TRBD1. V was clipped by 5 bases and J by 3 bases; unmatched bases: 12. There are 16 residues in the CDR3. Germline lookup yields CDR1 LNHDA and CDR2 SQIVND (reference sequence). This chain's CDR3 is CASSPQTGTGGYEQYF. CDR3 sequence (DNA): TGTGCCAGTAGTCCTCAGACCGGGACAGGCGGCTACGAGCAGTACTTC.

V is TRBV6-5 and J is TRBJ1-4; perhaps TRBD1 as D (6 bases). The V and J ends lost 4 bases and 6 bases respectively, with 18 bases between them. CDR3 length equals 16 residues. Germline-derived CDR1 and CDR2 are MNHEY and SVGAGI. The CDR3 sequence is CASSSYGTGLDEKLFF. The CDR3 DNA sequence: TGTGCCAGCAGTTCGTACGGCACAGGGTTAGATGAAAAACTGTTTTTT.

The chain is built from TRBV28 and TRBJ1-2; D is perhaps TRBD1 (6 bases). The CDR3 consists of 17 residues. CDR1 MDHEN and CDR2 SYDVKM come from the germline V gene. The ends were cut back, 5 bases at V and 3 bases at J, with 22 bases in the middle. CDR3: CASSPTGPSPLYYGYTF. The CDR3 coding sequence is TGTGCCAGCAGTCCAACAGGGCCTTCCCCTTTGTACTATGGCTACACCTTC.

This clone was seen a single time. The gene calls are TRBV30 and TRBJ1-4; 9 nucleotides line up with TRBD1. Per germline, CDR1 GTSNPN and CDR2 SVGIG (reference sequence). The J segment lost 6 bases and the V segment lost 7 bases, leaving 6 bases of the junction unmatched. The CDR3 totals 13 residues. Here the CDR3 DNA reads TGTGCCTTGACAGGGGGAAAGTATGAAAAACTGTTTTTT. It specifies CALTGGKYEKLFF.

The chain links TRBV27 to TRBJ2-5, with 9 bases identical to TRBD1. The CDR3 covers 15 residues. The V and J ends lost 5 bases and 4 bases, in that order; junction bases with no gene match: 8. CDR1 is MNHEY, CDR2 SMNVEV, per germline (reference sequence). CDR3 DNA sequence: TGTGCCAGCAGTCACAGGGACAGGGTAGCAGAGACCCAGTACTTC. This sequence encodes CASSHRDRVAETQYF.

This chain connects TRBV28 to TRBJ2-7; tentatively, D is TRBD2 (5 bases). The CDR3 covers 13 residues. CDR1 is MDHEN and CDR2 is SYDVKM in the germline V gene. Trimming shortened V by 7 bases and J by 3 bases, and 13 bases separated the two germline ends. The CDR3 reads CASTGSDDYEQYF. DNA of the CDR3: TGTGCCAGCACCGGTAGCGACGACTACGAGCAGTACTTC.

The chain uses TRBV5-3 and TRBJ1-5; D is uncertain. TRBV5-3 is noted as an ORF with a role that remains uncertain. The V and J ends lost 1 base and 0 bases respectively, with 11 bases between them. The CDR3 is 16 residues long. This CDR3 reads CARSLRGRNSNQPQHF. As DNA, the CDR3 is TGTGCCAGAAGCTTGCGGGGTCGGAATAGCAATCAGCCCCAGCATTTT.

The chain carries TRBV12-2 and TRBJ2-3; the table gives TRBD2 as D, unverified against the DNA. TRBV12-2 is recorded as a pseudogene. The CDR3 is made up of 16 amino acids. CDR3 region: CASRLEAGAPTDTQYF. For the CDR3, the DNA is TGTGCAAGTCGCTTAGAGGCGGGGGCCCCCACAGATACGCAGTATTTT.

The J gene is TRBJ2-3, the V gene TRBV5-1; TRBD2 is a possible D gene (6 bases). V lost 3 bases and J lost 4, with 18 bases in between. Germline V gene sequence: CDR1 SGHRS, CDR2 YFSETQ. The CDR3 runs to 16 residues. CDR3 sequence reads: CASSWGDELRADTQYF. In DNA form, the CDR3 reads TGCGCCAGCAGCTGGGGGGACGAACTCCGGGCAGATACGCAGTATTTT.

J is TRBJ1-5 and V is TRBV18; D unresolved. The CDR3 is made up of 14 amino acids. Trimming cost V 6 bases and J 3 bases, with 12 bases left between them. CDR1 KGHSH and CDR2 LQKENI come from the germline V gene. The CDR3 DNA reads TGTGCCAGCTCTTACGGGGAGTTCAATCAGCCCCAGCATTTT. Protein: CASSYGEFNQPQHF.

This clone was observed once. The rearrangement links TRBV30 to TRBJ2-7; D might be TRBD1 (6 bases). Germline CDR1 reads GTSNPN; CDR2 reads SVGIG (reference sequence). The CDR3 has 14 amino acids. Trimming took off 4 bases at V and 4 bases at J, with 17 bases between the two ends. CDR3 bases: TGTGCCTGGAATGAGAGGGTGGGGGCTTACGAGCAGTACTTC. Its translation: CAWNERVGAYEQYF.